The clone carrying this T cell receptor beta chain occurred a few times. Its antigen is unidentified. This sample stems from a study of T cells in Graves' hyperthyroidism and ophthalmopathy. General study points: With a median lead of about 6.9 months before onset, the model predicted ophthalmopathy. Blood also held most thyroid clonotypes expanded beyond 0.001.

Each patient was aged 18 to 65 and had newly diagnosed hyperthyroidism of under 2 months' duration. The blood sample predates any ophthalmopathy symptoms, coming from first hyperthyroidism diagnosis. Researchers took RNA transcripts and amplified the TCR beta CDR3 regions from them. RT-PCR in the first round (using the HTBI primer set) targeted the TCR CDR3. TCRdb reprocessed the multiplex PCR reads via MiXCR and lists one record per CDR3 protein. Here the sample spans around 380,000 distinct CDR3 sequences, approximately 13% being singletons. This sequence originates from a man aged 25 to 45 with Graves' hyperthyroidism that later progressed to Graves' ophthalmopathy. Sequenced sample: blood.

CDR3 amino acids: CSVAWSNGNYGYTF. For the CDR3, the DNA is TGCAGCGTTGCGTGGAGTAACGGTAACTATGGCTACACCTTC. The rearrangement joins TRBV29-1 to TRBJ1-2; D unclear. This CDR3 contains 14 residues. Trimming cost V 4 bases and J 1 base, with 13 bases left between them. Germline lookup yields CDR1 SQVTM and CDR2 ANQGSEA.